The 14 T cell receptor beta chains below all came from one sample that was sequenced in a study of blood T cells in healthy people across ages. Next came a second PCR, run for about 6 to 12 cycles, which used a sample-barcoded 5' primer along with a J-beta primer mix. TCRdb redid the calling of the 5' RACE reads with MiXCR, one entry per CDR3 protein. The profile shows some 710,000 distinct CDR3 sequences, about a fifth of them singletons. The sequenced material came from blood. The receptors were gathered from a man between 65 and 79 years old in good health.

The sample holds one count of this clonotype. The chain recombines TRBV20-1 with TRBJ2-3; 15 bases fit TRBD2. After removal of 6 bases from V and 1 base from J, the junction contained 5 bases not matched to a gene. The CDR3 length is 16 residues. CDR1 is DFQATT, CDR2 SNEGSKA, per germline (reference sequence). The CDR3 loop reads CSARTSGGARTDTQYF. The CDR3 bases are TGCAGTGCAAGGACTAGCGGGGGGGCCCGCACAGATACGCAGTATTTT.

The chain is built from TRBV7-2 and TRBJ2-3; TRBD2 is a possible D gene (6 bases). The germline V gene encodes CDR1 SGHTA and CDR2 FQGNSA. Trimming stripped 2 bases from V and 6 bases from J, with 15 bases between. The CDR3 extends over 15 amino acids. CDR3: CASSLWGIGGDTQYF. For the CDR3, the DNA is TGTGCCAGCAGCTTATGGGGGATTGGGGGGGATACGCAGTATTTT.

V is TRBV20-1 and J is TRBJ2-1; D uncertain. Trimming cost V 4 bases and J 0 bases, with 16 bases left between them. CDR1 and CDR2 (germline): DFQATT, SNEGSKA (reference sequence). This CDR3 comprises 16 residues. The CDR3 region is CSAKPSYQSSYNEQFF. The CDR3, as DNA: TGCAGTGCTAAACCCTCCTACCAGAGCTCCTACAATGAGCAGTTCTTC.

This clonotype turned up a few times. The genes are TRBV24-1 and TRBJ1-1; D is undetermined. Deletions cut 2 bases from V and 3 bases from J, with 12 bases between. The germline CDR1 and CDR2 sequences are KGHDR and SFDVKD. The CDR3 has 15 residues. The CDR3 DNA sequence: TGTGCCACCAGTGATTCAAAAGGGAGGCACACTGAAGCTTTCTTT. Translation: CATSDSKGRHTEAFF.

The V call is TRBV5-1, the J call TRBJ2-4, with D perhaps matching TRBD1 (5 bases). Germline values: CDR1 SGHRS, CDR2 YFSETQ. Trimming pared 4 bases from V and 0 bases from J, leaving 8 bases between. The CDR3 has 14 residues. As DNA, the CDR3 is TGCGCCAGCAGCCTGACAGTAGCCAAAAACATTCAGTACTTC. This encodes CASSLTVAKNIQYF. The whole variable domain, filled in from reference TRBV5-1 and TRBJ2-4, reads KAGVTQTPRYLIKTRGQQVTLSCSPISGHRSVSWYQQTPGQGLQFLFEYFSETQRNKGNFPGRFSGRQFSNSRSEMNVSTLELGDSALYLCASSLTVAKNIQYFGAGTRLSVL.

In this sample, this clonotype turned up a few times. The genes are TRBV28 and TRBJ1-2, with D perhaps matching TRBD1 (6 bases). In germline, CDR1 is MDHEN, CDR2 SYDVKM. Trimming pared 7 bases from V and 4 bases from J, leaving 16 bases between. The CDR3 contains 14 residues. The CDR3 DNA is TGTGCCAGCACTCAAGGGGGGAAGGTCTATGGCTACACCTTC. Protein: CASTQGGKVYGYTF.

The chain is built from TRBV5-1 and TRBJ2-1; D might be TRBD2 (6 bases). This CDR3 region has 17 residues. Germline CDR1 and CDR2: SGHRS and YFSETQ. Trimming took 2 bases from V and 4 from J, leaving 19 bases between them. This chain's CDR3 is CASSLSGSGDFYNEQFF. CDR3 in DNA: TGCGCCAGCAGCTTAAGTGGTAGCGGAGACTTTTACAATGAGCAGTTCTTC. Variable domain in full (rest from reference TRBV5-1 and TRBJ2-1): KAGVTQTPRYLIKTRGQQVTLSCSPISGHRSVSWYQQTPGQGLQFLFEYFSETQRNKGNFPGRFSGRQFSNSRSEMNVSTLELGDSALYLCASSLSGSGDFYNEQFFGPGTRLTVL.

The rearrangement uses TRBV5-5 and TRBJ2-7; D not resolved. The CDR3 has 15 residues. Germline values: CDR1 SGHKS, CDR2 YYEKEE (reference sequence). V lost 4 bases and J 1 base, leaving 15 bases between the germline ends. The CDR3 reads CASSRQADFSYEQYV. The CDR3 nucleotides are TGTGCCAGCAGCCGGCAGGCAGACTTTTCCTACGAGCAGTACGTC.

DNA for the CDR3: TGCAGTGCTAGAGATGGGACAGTTCTGTTCTTC. It yields the protein CSARDGTVLFF. V and J are TRBV20-1 and TRBJ2-1; TRBD1 matches 7 bases. The CDR3 sequence is 11 residues long. V lost 0 bases and J lost 15; bases outside the gene matches: 5. The V gene's germline CDR1 is DFQATT and CDR2 SNEGSKA (reference sequence).

The V call is TRBV7-2, the J call TRBJ1-1, with no clear D. The V gene's germline CDR1 is SGHTA and CDR2 FQGNSA. V shed 1 base and J shed 0 bases, with 9 bases lying between them. The CDR3 is made up of 15 amino acids. CDR3 region: CASSLGAQVNTEAFF. The CDR3 DNA reads as TGTGCCAGCAGCTTAGGGGCTCAGGTGAACACTGAAGCTTTCTTT.

Many counts were recorded for this clonotype. V and J are TRBV12-3 or TRBV12-4 and TRBJ1-6; TRBD1 might be the D (6 bases). Trimming cost V 3 bases and J 5 bases, with 8 bases left between them. The CDR3 is 14 amino acids. CDR3 residues: CASSFRGHNSPLHF. The CDR3 nucleotides read TGTGCCAGCAGTTTCCGGGGGCATAATTCACCCCTCCACTTT.

The chain's CDR3 is CASTFPGQRNTIYF. In DNA form, the CDR3 reads TGTGCCAGCACTTTTCCGGGACAGAGAAACACCATATATTTT. The chain joins TRBV7-9 to TRBJ1-3, with TRBD1 identical over 7 bases. CDR1 SEHNR and CDR2 FQNEAQ come from the germline V gene (reference sequence). Germline trimming cut 7 bases from V and 5 bases from J; bases unmatched to any gene: 8. CDR3 size: 14 residues.

A few counts support this clonotype. The chain links TRBV27 to TRBJ2-3; the match to TRBD2 covers 11 bases. The trim removed 5 bases at V and 3 bases at J, leaving 4 bases unmatched. The CDR3 consists of 15 residues. Germline CDR1 MNHEY, CDR2 SMNVEV (reference sequence). The CDR3 DNA follows: TGTGCCAGCAGTCAAATAGCGGGAGGGACAGATACGCAGTATTTT. Residues: CASSQIAGGTDTQYF.

The chain combines TRBV11-1 with TRBJ2-5; 8 bases map to TRBD2. This CDR3 is 13 amino acids long. Germline loops: CDR1 SGHAT, CDR2 FQDESV (reference sequence). DNA of the CDR3: TGTGCTTGCAGCTTAGCGGGAAGGGAGACCCAGTACTTC. It yields the protein CACSLAGRETQYF.